This TCR beta chain was captured by sequencing in a study of control samples from healthy donors and cancer patients (dated by TCRdb to the early 2020s). For this clone: The antigen it recognizes is unknown. Qualities for individual bases were not recorded, and no much larger clone is one base off.

Looking up the germline V gene yields CDR1 SGDLS and CDR2 YYNGEE. Trimming takes 4 bases from V and 1 base from J, and the germline ends sit 11 bases apart. The CDR3 holds 14 amino acids from the cysteine to the phenylalanine. Only CDR3 DNA remains: 42 bases, in frame from the first base. To prepare the library, the immunoSEQ multiplex PCR assay was applied. TCRdb retrieved this table from immuneACCESS and kept in-frame rearrangements only. Not all clones are present; in checked studies, unresolved V genes account for under half, and no reason is known for the remainder. Across this sample there are fewer than 200,000 clones, with around 88% seen only once. The ten largest clones represent about 5.3% of the sample.

The TCR originated in a woman aged 30 to 39 in good health. The rearrangement combines TRBV9 with TRBJ1-1, with the D gene not clear enough to name. Source material: blood. The CDR3 in this case is CASSPTPQNTEAFF. The nucleotide sequence reads TGTGCCAGCAGCCCGACCCCACAGAACACTGAAGCTTTCTTT.